This entry describes one T cell receptor (beta chain). Its antigen is currently not known. The sample holds no much larger clone one base away, and base qualities are not on file. From the cysteine through the phenylalanine, the CDR3 covers 14 amino acids. The kept DNA is CDR3 alone, 42 bases in frame from the first base. Looking up the germline V gene yields CDR1 SNHLY and CDR2 FYNNEI. V was cut back by 7 bases and J by 1 base, leaving a gap of 10 bases between them. This sample is part of a study of blood T cell repertoires in COVID-19 (dated by TCRdb to between 2020 and 2021). As for the study more broadly: Samples covering the acute and convalescent phases of COVID-19 were provided by collaborators in the United States, Italy and Spain. The prospective study material was composed of cDNA or gDNA derived from T cells, B-cell-depleted T cells, or PBMCs. Where available, HLA class I and class II types were obtained from metadata supplied by the sample provider rather than from assay-based typing. The dataset comprised deeply sampled blood TCRbeta repertoires from subjects exposed to, actively infected with, or recovered from COVID-19. A freely available public database, intended as a resource for researchers studying the immune response to SARS-CoV-2, is where the repertoires were released. The samples were drawn from two sources: the first 160 participants of the ongoing ImmuneRACE study, and over 1,000 subjects contributed by 6 global collaborators. Sample metadata almost always included a de-identified subject ID, COVID-19 status, age in years and sex.

TCRbeta CDR3 regions were amplified from genomic DNA using the immunoSEQ Assay, a bias-controlled multiplex PCR. The study's own analysis went as follows. The number of nucleated cells in each sample was estimated by amplification of reference gene primers within the assay. To quantify the absolute abundance of each unique TCRbeta CDR3 rearrangement, sequence reads were collapsed and filtered. For each sample, productive Simpson clonality was calculated as the square root of Simpson's diversity index across productive rearrangements. TCRdb retrieved this table from immuneACCESS and kept in-frame rearrangements only. Not all clones are present; in checked studies, unresolved V genes account for under half, and no reason is known for the remainder. D and trimming were read from the DNA, whereas the V and J calls and clone size are those reported in that table. The sample includes about 230,000 clones, with around 80% observed a single time. Of the sample, approximately 9% falls within the top ten clones.

Each collaborating institution followed its own protocols to collect whole blood in K2EDTA tubes. For TCRbeta analysis, collaborators shipped samples as frozen whole blood, isolated PBMCs, or DNA extracted from either of those sample types. Here is what the overall study found, with its caveats: The quantity of clinical and demographic metadata differed by source and by participant and was supplied without curation.

The rearrangement combines TRBV2 with TRBJ2-2, with a tentative D gene TRBD1 over 6 matching bases. Sequencing input: peripheral blood. This receptor was identified in a man aged 40-49 years with active or convalescent COVID-19. For the CDR3, the sequence is CASTRTVNTGELFF. The sequence in DNA is TGTGCCAGCACCCGGACAGTGAACACCGGGGAGCTGTTTTTT.